These 15 T cell receptor beta chains share one sample of origin, sequenced in a study of T cell repertoires in cytomegalovirus infection. Their antigen targets remain unknown. Each CDR3 protein gets one entry after TCRdb re-called the reads with MiXCR. The sample has around 430,000 distinct CDR3 sequences; about two fifths are singletons. The sequences come from cultured PBMCs, collected from culture after CMV antigen stimulation. The receptors here all came from a human donor in good health (CMV status not recorded). Some clones in this sample may be carry-over from other donors' samples.

The genes are TRBV7-2 and TRBJ2-1; D is possibly TRBD2 (6 bases). Germline CDR1 and CDR2: SGHTA and FQGNSA. Trimming took 1 base from V and 8 from J, leaving 15 bases between them. The CDR3 extends over 15 amino acids. CDR3 region: CASSLVSGGWDEQFF. The CDR3 DNA sequence: TGTGCCAGCAGCTTAGTATCTGGAGGGTGGGATGAGCAGTTCTTC.

The chain has TRBV7-6 and TRBJ2-5; the match to TRBD2 covers 11 bases. J was trimmed by 5 bases and V by 4 bases; bases with no gene match: 6. Germline V CDR1 and CDR2: SGHVS, FNYEAQ. This CDR3 comprises 15 residues. This CDR3 reads CASSSGLAEWETQYF. The CDR3 DNA reads TGTGCCAGCAGCTCGGGACTAGCGGAGTGGGAGACCCAGTACTTC.

The DNA for the CDR3 is TGTGCCATCAGTGAGGGCGCGGGGTTTGGCAATGAGCAGTTCTTC. Translated, it gives CAISEGAGFGNEQFF. The rearrangement joins TRBV10-3 to TRBJ2-1, with D possibly matching TRBD2 (6 bases). V lost 2 bases, J lost 6 bases, and 14 bases lay in between. CDR3 length: 15 residues. Germline CDR1 is ENHRY and CDR2 is SYGVKD.

This sequence joins TRBV6-8 and TRBJ2-3; the match to TRBD2 covers 9 bases. This CDR3 contains 13 residues. Trimming at V came to 10 bases and at J to 6 bases, leaving 8 bases not matched to a gene. Germline CDR1 is MNHGY and CDR2 is SAAAGT. The CDR3 nucleotides read TGTGCCACCGCCGGCGGGAGGGTGGATACGCAGTATTTT. Translating it yields CATAGGRVDTQYF.

The V gene is TRBV7-9, the J gene TRBJ2-6; D not certain. Trimming took 4 bases from V and 0 from J, leaving 10 bases between them. Per the germline V gene, CDR1 is SEHNR and CDR2 is FQNEAQ (reference sequence). This CDR3 is 16 amino acids long. The CDR3 bases are TGTGCCAGCAGCTCTACCCGAAACTCTGGGGCCAACGTCCTGACTTTC. It specifies CASSSTRNSGANVLTF.

This chain connects TRBV12-3 or TRBV12-4 to TRBJ2-7, with D possibly being TRBD1 (6 bases). Trimming cost V 2 bases and J 2 bases, with 13 bases left between them. The CDR3 spans 15 residues. CDR3 sequence (DNA): TGTGCCAGCAGTTTATCTATGGACAGACCCTACGAGCAGTACTTC. Translating gives CASSLSMDRPYEQYF.

The V and J genes are TRBV5-4 and TRBJ2-3; unclear D gene. V was cut by 4 bases and J by 3 bases, with 21 bases left in between. The V gene's germline CDR1 is SGHNT and CDR2 YYREEE (reference sequence). This CDR3 is 17 amino acids long. CDR3 in DNA: TGTGCCAGCAGCCCCTCCTTAGTAGGAATGGGGACAGATACGCAGTATTTT. This gives the protein CASSPSLVGMGTDTQYF.

This clonotype has just a few counts. The rearrangement links TRBV12-3 or TRBV12-4 to TRBJ1-1, with a possible D match to TRBD1 (5 bases). V shed 4 bases and J shed 9 bases, with 9 bases lying between them. The CDR3 sequence is 11 residues long. DNA of the CDR3: TGTGCCAGCAGTTCAGGGATTAAAGCTTTCTTT. It is translated as CASSSGIKAFF.

V is TRBV7-3 and J is TRBJ2-1, with 7 positions matching TRBD1. The germline CDR1 and CDR2 sequences are SGHTA and FQGTGA. The CDR3 totals 22 residues. V lost 5 bases, J lost 0 bases, and 25 bases stayed unmatched. The CDR3, as DNA: TGTGCCAGCAGCCGGGACAGATTCGTACCAGAAGCACGATTTAGCTCCTACAATGAGCAGTTCTTC. Translated: CASSRDRFVPEARFSSYNEQFF.

The rearrangement uses TRBV20-1 and TRBJ1-1; 8 bases agree with TRBD1. Looked up from germline, CDR1 is DFQATT and CDR2 is SNEGSKA (reference sequence). There are 13 residues in the CDR3. The CDR3 spells CTGTGFMNTEAFF. The CDR3 DNA sequence: TGCACTGGGACAGGCTTCATGAACACTGAAGCTTTCTTT.

The chain combines TRBV10-3 with TRBJ1-1; D might be TRBD1 (6 bases). Trimming cost V 1 base and J 11 bases, with 11 bases left between them. Germline CDR1 reads ENHRY; CDR2 reads SYGVKD. The CDR3 extends over 12 amino acids. CDR3 DNA sequence: TGTGCCATCAGTGAGTATCAGGGGACTGCTTTCTTT. Amino acid sequence: CAISEYQGTAFF.

This clonotype was recorded only once. The rearrangement links TRBV19 to TRBJ2-1; 7 bases match TRBD2. The CDR3 has 14 residues. Germline V gene sequence: CDR1 LNHDA, CDR2 SQIVND (reference sequence). Unmatched junction bases numbered 8, after V lost 7 bases and J lost 5 bases. CDR3 nucleotide sequence: TGTGCCAGTACCTCACGGGGGGAGAACAATGAGCAGTTCTTC. Translating gives CASTSRGENNEQFF.

The CDR3 here is CASSLDSRPGFF. The DNA of the CDR3 is TGTGCCAGCAGCTTAGATTCCCGCCCTGGGTTCTTC. J is TRBJ2-1 and V is TRBV7-4; D not certain. CDR1 and CDR2 (germline): SGHVT, SQSDAQ. Trimming pared 1 base from V and 15 bases from J, leaving 13 bases between. This CDR3 comprises 12 residues.

The CDR3 is CASSLFPPMGGTSGSEQYF. CDR3 DNA sequence: TGTGCCAGCAGCTTATTCCCTCCGATGGGAGGGACTAGCGGGAGCGAGCAGTACTTC. V gene TRBV7-2 combines with J gene TRBJ2-7, with 14 nucleotides matching TRBD2. This CDR3 is 19 amino acids long. CDR1 is SGHTA, CDR2 FQGNSA, per germline. The J segment lost 6 bases and the V segment lost 2 bases, leaving 15 bases of the junction unmatched.

The genes are TRBV6-1 and TRBJ1-6; no clear D. Germline CDR1 reads MNHNS; CDR2 reads SASEGT. The V end lost 0 bases, the J end lost 10 bases, and 13 bases lay between the germline ends. The CDR3 contains 15 residues. The CDR3 coding sequence is TGTGCCAGCAGTGAAGCAAGCGGGGTACCATCACCCCTCCACTTT. Encoded protein: CASSEASGVPSPLHF.